This T cell receptor (beta chain) derives from a study of CD8 T cells in Susac syndrome. Study-level findings and limits: The study acknowledged a relatively small number of individuals in its TCR sequencing and HLA analysis.

The germline V gene has CDR1 SGHRS and CDR2 YFSETQ. The CDR3 length is 14 residues. Trimming left V 1 base short and J 4 bases short, with 11 bases between. Details on this clonotype: Its antigen is undetermined.

A quantity of roughly 0.5 to 1 ug RNA underwent reverse transcription using random hexamers. Using its own MiXCR run on the immunoSEQ multiplex PCR reads, TCRdb lists one record per CDR3 protein. Among about 200,000 distinct CDR3 sequences listed, roughly 95% were seen once. CD8+ and CD4+ T cells taken from blood had their TCR beta sequenced. The TCR sequence derives from a human donor with multiple sclerosis. The chain links TRBV5-1 to TRBJ1-1; maybe TRBD1 (5 bases). The sequenced sample was CD4+ T cells from PBMCs. In DNA form, the CDR3 reads TGCGCCAGCAGCTTGTGGGCAGGGCTCACTGAAGCTTTCTTT. Translation gives CASSLWAGLTEAFF. The variable domain in full, with the rest retrieved from reference TRBV5-1 and TRBJ1-1, is KAGVTQTPRYLIKTRGQQVTLSCSPISGHRSVSWYQQTPGQGLQFLFEYFSETQRNKGNFPGRFSGRQFSNSRSEMNVSTLELGDSALYLCASSLWAGLTEAFFGQGTRLTVV.